This paragraph reports one T cell receptor (beta chain). Antigen unknown. Assaying covered roughly 92,000 TCR templates per sample. Method: immunoSEQ multiplex PCR; TCRdb's copy keeps in-frame clones and lacks some. Of 99,000 or so clones in the sample, roughly 94% were seen once. The V gene's germline CDR1 is SGHNT and CDR2 YENEEA. V was clipped by 10 bases and J by 6 bases, with 17 bases between them. There are 13 residues in the CDR3. This sample is part of a study of siplizumab effects on memory and regulatory T cells. Whole-study findings and limits: Naive T cells appeared more varied than memory cells and looked like key alloresponse contributors. Mapping to unstimulated subsets was achieved for only a minor fraction of alloreactive clones. Alloreactive sequences whose origin lay in unstimulated CD4+ memory cells were significantly reduced by siplizumab.

This receptor was obtained from a human donor in good health. The material sequenced was non-Treg CD4+ T cells sorted from blood. V is TRBV11-3 and J is TRBJ2-3, with D perhaps TRBD1 (6 bases). The DNA of the CDR3 is TGTGCCACTTCACTTGGGGGCAGGGATACGCAGTATTTT. It yields the protein CATSLGGRDTQYF.